Listed here are 8 T cell receptor beta chains from one sample, sequenced in a study of glioma-infiltrating T cells after dendritic cell vaccination. The method was immunoSEQ multiplex PCR; TCRdb's version includes in-frame clones alone and lacks a portion of them. The sample carries about 91,000 clones, more than 80% recorded once. Sample time point: after dendritic cell vaccination, including at tumor progression/relapse. Sample: blood, taken after dendritic cell vaccination. The receptor source for this set is a human donor with glioblastoma.

The rearrangement links TRBV9 to TRBJ2-1; 12 bases line up with TRBD2. In germline, CDR1 is SGDLS, CDR2 YYNGEE. V lost 4 bases to trimming and J lost 8 bases; unmatched junction nucleotides: 10. The CDR3 has 16 amino acids. In nucleotides, the CDR3 is TGTGCCAGCAGCTCAACGACTAGCGGGAGATTGTATGAGCAGTTCTTC. Translating gives CASSSTTSGRLYEQFF.

The J gene is TRBJ2-1, the V gene TRBV15, with 12 nucleotides matching TRBD2. Trimming removed 0 bases from V and 14 bases from J; junction bases left unmatched: 14. Per germline, CDR1 LNHNV and CDR2 YYDKDF (reference sequence). This CDR3 contains 17 residues. This chain's CDR3 is CATSREPLAGGPLWKFF. Written as DNA, the CDR3 is TGTGCCACCAGCAGAGAGCCACTAGCGGGGGGTCCGCTTTGGAAGTTCTTC.

The chain couples TRBV15 to TRBJ1-4, with D unresolved. Looked up from germline, CDR1 is LNHNV and CDR2 is YYDKDF (reference sequence). Trimming removed 5 bases from V and 5 bases from J, with 9 bases in between. This CDR3 spans 13 amino acids. CDR3 in amino acids: CATSSLRNEKLFF. The CDR3 DNA is TGTGCCACCAGCTCCTTGAGGAATGAAAAACTGTTTTTT. Drawing the rest from reference TRBV15 and TRBJ1-4, the complete variable domain is DAMVIQNPRYQVTQFGKPVTLSCSQTLNHNVMYWYQQKSSQAPKLLFHYYDKDFNNEADTPDNFQSRRPNTSFCFLDIRSPGLGDTAMYLCATSSLRNEKLFFGSGTQLSVL.

The V gene is TRBV9, the J gene TRBJ1-1, with TRBD1 matching over 7 bases. Trimming cost V 8 bases and J 2 bases; bases outside gene matches: 6. The germline V gene has CDR1 SGDLS and CDR2 YYNGEE. The CDR3 is made up of 13 amino acids. CDR3 in amino acids: CASAGTANTEAFF. As DNA, the CDR3 is TGTGCCAGTGCCGGGACAGCCAACACTGAAGCTTTCTTT.

This chain connects TRBV27 to TRBJ1-1; D is possibly TRBD1 (5 bases). This CDR3 contains 15 residues. Germline V gene lookup returns CDR1 MNHEY and CDR2 SMNVEV (reference sequence). Trimming removed 0 bases from V and 4 bases from J, with 12 bases in between. CDR3 nucleotide sequence: TGTGCCAGCAGTTTATCCGCAGGGTACAGCACTGAAGCTTTCTTT. Translated, it gives CASSLSAGYSTEAFF.

A word on this clone: In the same sample, other DNA sequences code for this CDR3. This chain links TRBV5-1 with TRBJ1-1; D ambiguous. Germline values: CDR1 SGHRS, CDR2 YFSETQ. Deletions cut 2 bases from V and 1 base from J, with 6 bases between. The CDR3 runs to 13 residues. The CDR3 loop is CASSFTANTEAFF. The CDR3 nucleotides read TGCGCCAGCAGCTTTACAGCGAACACTGAAGCTTTCTTT.

V usage is TRBV2 and J usage is TRBJ2-5, with 8 bases fitting TRBD1. Looked up from germline, CDR1 is SNHLY and CDR2 is FYNNEI. The CDR3 is made up of 14 amino acids. J gave up 0 bases and V 9 bases, and 6 bases lay outside the gene matches. The CDR3 region has the DNA TGTGCCAGTCTCCGGGACAGGTACCAAGAGACCCAGTACTTC. It translates to CASLRDRYQETQYF.

This chain joins TRBV27 and TRBJ1-1; TRBD1 agrees at 7 bases. J was trimmed by 5 bases and V by 2 bases; bases with no gene match: 2. Per the germline V gene, CDR1 is MNHEY and CDR2 is SMNVEV (reference sequence). The CDR3 extends over 13 amino acids. DNA for the CDR3: TGTGCCAGCAGTTTAGACAGGGCTACTGAAGCTTTCTTT. Protein product: CASSLDRATEAFF.